This T cell receptor (beta chain) was captured by sequencing in a study of T cell responses to AZD1222 COVID-19 vaccine. The CDR3 covers 16 residues. Trimming pared 0 bases from V and 9 bases from J, leaving 24 bases between. Germline values: CDR1 GTSNPN, CDR2 SVGIG (reference sequence). The protocol was immunoSEQ multiplex PCR, while the TCRdb copy is restricted to in-frame clones and leaves out a portion. The sample has 110,000 to 150,000 clones; approximately 90% are singletons. This chain uses TRBV30 with TRBJ2-7; unclear D gene. This clonotype was obtained from an adult in good health. The sample consisted of peripheral blood, taken on day 0 of AZD1222 vaccination. The CDR3 bases are TGTGCCTGGAGTGTAAAAGGGCCCAGAGAATCTGGTGGGCAGTACTTC. It yields the protein CAWSVKGPRESGGQYF.